These 5 T cell receptor beta chains were all obtained from the same sample, sequenced in a study of patients and donors after allogeneic stem cell transplantation. TCRdb re-called the RT-PCR reads through MiXCR, storing one row per CDR3 protein. The sample has hundreds of thousands of distinct CDR3 sequences; about a sixth are singletons. Sequenced material: blood, either unsorted or a sorted T cell fraction (not recorded which). Receptors were obtained from a human donor who was either an allogeneic HSCT recipient or a stem cell or donor lymphocyte infusion donor (not recorded which). It is not recorded whose cells these are; they may come from a transplant donor.

This clonotype was observed a few times. The genes are TRBV20-1 and TRBJ1-1; D is uncertain. Germline CDR1 is DFQATT and CDR2 is SNEGSKA (reference sequence). CDR3 length equals 14 residues. V lost 6 bases, J lost 1 base, and 15 bases lay in between. CDR3 sequence reads: CSAASDGKNTEAFF. The CDR3 nucleotides read TGCAGTGCCGCCTCTGACGGCAAGAACACTGAAGCTTTCTTT.

This clonotype was observed a few times. V gene TRBV14 combines with J gene TRBJ2-7; D might be TRBD1 (6 bases). The CDR3 spans 15 residues. Germline CDR1 SGHDN, CDR2 FVKESK. Trimming took off 0 bases at V and 3 bases at J, with 12 bases between the two ends. CDR3 DNA sequence: TGTGCCAGCAGCCAAGATCAGAACAGGGTCTACGAGCAGTACTTC. Its protein is CASSQDQNRVYEQYF.

This chain uses TRBV12-3 or TRBV12-4 with TRBJ2-2; no clear D. Deletions cut 3 bases from V and 4 bases from J, with 12 bases between. The CDR3 extends over 15 amino acids. CDR3 loop: CASSLGIKGTGELFF. In nucleotides, the CDR3 is TGTGCCAGCAGTTTGGGGATTAAAGGCACCGGGGAGCTGTTTTTT.

This clonotype was recorded many times. The CDR3 DNA reads as TGTGCCAGCAGTCGTTCTGCGCTAAACAATGAGCAGTTCTTC. This translates into CASSRSALNNEQFF. The V call is TRBV11-1, the J call TRBJ2-1, with unresolved D. The germline V gene encodes CDR1 SGHAT and CDR2 FQDESV (reference sequence). V was trimmed by 6 bases and J by 5 bases, leaving 14 bases between them. This CDR3 comprises 14 residues.

The chain has TRBV14 and TRBJ1-1; 9 nucleotides align to TRBD1. CDR3 length: 15 residues. Germline assignment: CDR1 SGHDN and CDR2 FVKESK. Unmatched junction bases numbered 8, after V lost 4 bases and J lost 5 bases. The CDR3 bases are TGTGCCAGCAGCCCGGGGACAGGGCGATTGACTGAAGCTTTCTTT. It encodes CASSPGTGRLTEAFF.